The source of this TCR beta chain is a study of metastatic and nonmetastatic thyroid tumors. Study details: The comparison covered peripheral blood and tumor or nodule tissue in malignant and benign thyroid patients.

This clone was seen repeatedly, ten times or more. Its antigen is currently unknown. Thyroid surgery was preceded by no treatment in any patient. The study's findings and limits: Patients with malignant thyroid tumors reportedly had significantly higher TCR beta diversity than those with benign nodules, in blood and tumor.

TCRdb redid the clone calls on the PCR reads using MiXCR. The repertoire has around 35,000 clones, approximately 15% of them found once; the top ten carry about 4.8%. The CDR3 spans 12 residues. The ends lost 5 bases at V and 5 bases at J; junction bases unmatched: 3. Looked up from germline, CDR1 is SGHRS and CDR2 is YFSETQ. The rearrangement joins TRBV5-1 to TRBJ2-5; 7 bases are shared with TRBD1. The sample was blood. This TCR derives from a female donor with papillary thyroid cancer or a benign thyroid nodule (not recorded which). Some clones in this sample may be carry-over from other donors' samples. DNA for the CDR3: TGCGCCAGCAGGGGACAGCAGGAGACCCAGTACTTC. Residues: CASRGQQETQYF.